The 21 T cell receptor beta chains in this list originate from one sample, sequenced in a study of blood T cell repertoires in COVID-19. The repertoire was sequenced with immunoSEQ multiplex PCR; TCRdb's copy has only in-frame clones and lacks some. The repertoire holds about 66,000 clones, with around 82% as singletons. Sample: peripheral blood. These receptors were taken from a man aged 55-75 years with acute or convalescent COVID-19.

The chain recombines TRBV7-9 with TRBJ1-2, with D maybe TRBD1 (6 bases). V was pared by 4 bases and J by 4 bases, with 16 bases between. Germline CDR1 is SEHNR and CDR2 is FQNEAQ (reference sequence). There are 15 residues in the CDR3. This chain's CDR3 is CASSSRQEYLYGYTF. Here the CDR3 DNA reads TGTGCCAGCAGCTCCCGACAGGAGTACCTCTATGGCTACACCTTC. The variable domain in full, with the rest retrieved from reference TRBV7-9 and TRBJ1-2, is DTGVSQNPRHKITKRGQNVTFRCDPISEHNRLYWYRQTLGQGPEFLTYFQNEAQLEKSRLLSDRFSAERPKGSFSTLEIQRTEQGDSAMYLCASSSRQEYLYGYTFGSGTRLTVV.

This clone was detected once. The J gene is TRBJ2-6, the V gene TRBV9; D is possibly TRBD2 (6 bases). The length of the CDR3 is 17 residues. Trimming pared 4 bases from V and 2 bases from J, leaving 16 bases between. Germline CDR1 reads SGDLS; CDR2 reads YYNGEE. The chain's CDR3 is CASSPRGAITGANVLTF. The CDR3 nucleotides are TGTGCCAGCAGCCCCCGCGGGGCTATCACTGGGGCCAACGTCCTGACTTTC.

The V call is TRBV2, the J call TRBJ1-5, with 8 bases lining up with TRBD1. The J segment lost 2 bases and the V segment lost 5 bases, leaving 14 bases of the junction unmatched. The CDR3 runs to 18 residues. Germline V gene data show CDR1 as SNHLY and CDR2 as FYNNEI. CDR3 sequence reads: CASSRIPPTGGGNQPQHF. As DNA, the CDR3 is TGTGCCAGCAGTCGAATCCCCCCCACAGGGGGGGGCAATCAGCCCCAGCATTTT. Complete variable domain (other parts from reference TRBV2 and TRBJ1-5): EPEVTQTPSHQVTQMGQEVILRCVPISNHLYFYWYRQILGQKVEFLVSFYNNEISEKSEIFDDQFSVERPDGSNFTLKIRSTKLEDSAMYFCASSRIPPTGGGNQPQHFGDGTRLSIL.

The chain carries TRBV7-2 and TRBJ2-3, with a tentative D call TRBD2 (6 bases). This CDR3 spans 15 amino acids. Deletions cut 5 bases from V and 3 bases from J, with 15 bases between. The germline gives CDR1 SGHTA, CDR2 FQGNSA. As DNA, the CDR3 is TGTGCCAGCAGCCCCAGGGTAGCGGAAACAGATACGCAGTATTTT. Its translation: CASSPRVAETDTQYF.

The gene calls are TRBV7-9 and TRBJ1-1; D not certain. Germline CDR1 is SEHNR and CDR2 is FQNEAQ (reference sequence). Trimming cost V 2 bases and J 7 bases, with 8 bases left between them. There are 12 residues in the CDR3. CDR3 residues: CASSLRGLEAFF. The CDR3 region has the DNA TGTGCCAGCAGCTTAAGAGGACTTGAAGCTTTCTTT.

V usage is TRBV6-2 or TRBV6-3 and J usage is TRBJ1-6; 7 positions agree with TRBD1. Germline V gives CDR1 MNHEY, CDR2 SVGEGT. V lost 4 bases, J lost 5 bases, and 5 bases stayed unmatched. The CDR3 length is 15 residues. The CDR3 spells CASSSRDSNNSPLHF. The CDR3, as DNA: TGTGCCAGCAGTTCCCGGGACAGCAATAATTCACCCCTCCACTTT.

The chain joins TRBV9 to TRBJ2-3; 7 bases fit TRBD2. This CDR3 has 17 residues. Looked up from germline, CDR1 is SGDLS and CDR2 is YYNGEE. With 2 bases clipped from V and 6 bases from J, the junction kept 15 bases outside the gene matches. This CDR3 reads CASSVGNPGLLRDTQYF. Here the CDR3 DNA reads TGTGCCAGCAGCGTCGGGAACCCGGGACTACTTCGGGATACGCAGTATTTT.

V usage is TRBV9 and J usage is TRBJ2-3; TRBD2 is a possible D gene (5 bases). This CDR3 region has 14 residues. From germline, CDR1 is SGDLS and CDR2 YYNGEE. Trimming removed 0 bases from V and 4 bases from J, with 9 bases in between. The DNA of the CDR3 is TGTGCCAGCAGCGTAGGGCCCGGGGCAGATACGCAGTATTTT. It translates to CASSVGPGADTQYF.

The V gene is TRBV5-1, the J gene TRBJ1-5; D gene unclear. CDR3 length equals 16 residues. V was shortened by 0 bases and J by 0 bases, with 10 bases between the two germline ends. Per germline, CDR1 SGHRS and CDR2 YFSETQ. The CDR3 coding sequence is TGCGCCAGCAGCTTGGGCGGGGAGAATAGCAATCAGCCCCAGCATTTT. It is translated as CASSLGGENSNQPQHF.

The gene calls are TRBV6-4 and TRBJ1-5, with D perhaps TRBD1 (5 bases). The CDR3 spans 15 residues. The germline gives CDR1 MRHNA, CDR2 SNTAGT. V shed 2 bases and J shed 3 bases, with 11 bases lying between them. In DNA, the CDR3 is TGTGCCAGCAGTGACAGGGGCGTCGACAATCAGCCCCAGCATTTT. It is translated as CASSDRGVDNQPQHF.

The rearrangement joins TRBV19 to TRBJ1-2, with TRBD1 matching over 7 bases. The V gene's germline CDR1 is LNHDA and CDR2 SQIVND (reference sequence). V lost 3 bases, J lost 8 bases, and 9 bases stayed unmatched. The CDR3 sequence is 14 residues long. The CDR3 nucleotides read TGTGCCAGTAGTATTAGGCAGGGGGGAACCGGCTACACCTTC. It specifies CASSIRQGGTGYTF.

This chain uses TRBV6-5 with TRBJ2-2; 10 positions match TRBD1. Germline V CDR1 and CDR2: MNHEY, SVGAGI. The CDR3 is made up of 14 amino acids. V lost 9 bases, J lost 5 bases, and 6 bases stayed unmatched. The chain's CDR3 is CASEPGQGTGELFF. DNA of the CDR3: TGTGCCAGTGAACCGGGACAGGGGACCGGGGAGCTGTTTTTT.

The CDR3 coding sequence is TGTGCCAGCAGCCACTCGGACACTGAAGCTTTCTTT. Amino acid sequence: CASSHSDTEAFF. V gene TRBV7-9 combines with J gene TRBJ1-1; D gene unclear. CDR3 length: 12 residues. CDR1 is SEHNR, CDR2 FQNEAQ, per germline (reference sequence). The V end was cut by 5 bases, the J end by 3 bases, with 7 bases between.

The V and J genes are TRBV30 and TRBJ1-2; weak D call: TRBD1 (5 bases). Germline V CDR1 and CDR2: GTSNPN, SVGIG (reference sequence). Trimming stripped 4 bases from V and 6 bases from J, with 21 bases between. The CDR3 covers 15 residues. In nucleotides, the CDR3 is TGTGCCTGGAAATTAGTTAGGGGAGGCAGGAATGGCTACACCTTC. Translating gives CAWKLVRGGRNGYTF.

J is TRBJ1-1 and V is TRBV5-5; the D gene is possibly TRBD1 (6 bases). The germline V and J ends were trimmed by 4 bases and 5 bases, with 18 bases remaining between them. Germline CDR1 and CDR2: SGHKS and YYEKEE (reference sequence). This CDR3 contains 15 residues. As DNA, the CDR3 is TGTGCCAGCAGCACCACTCAGGGGAAGAGGACTGAAGCTTTCTTT. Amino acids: CASSTTQGKRTEAFF.

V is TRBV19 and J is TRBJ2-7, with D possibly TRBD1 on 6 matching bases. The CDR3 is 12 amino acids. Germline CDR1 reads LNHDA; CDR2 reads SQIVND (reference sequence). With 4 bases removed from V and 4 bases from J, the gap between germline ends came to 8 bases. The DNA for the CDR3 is TGTGCCAGTAGTAACAGGGATTACGAGCAGTACTTC. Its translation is CASSNRDYEQYF.

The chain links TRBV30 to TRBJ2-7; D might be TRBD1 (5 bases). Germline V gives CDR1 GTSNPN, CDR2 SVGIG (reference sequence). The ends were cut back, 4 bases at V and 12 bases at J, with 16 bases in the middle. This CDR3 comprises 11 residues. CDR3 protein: CAWMTQGGLYF. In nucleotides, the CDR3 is TGTGCCTGGATGACCCAGGGTGGGTTGTACTTC. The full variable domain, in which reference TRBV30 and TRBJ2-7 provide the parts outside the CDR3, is SQTIHQWPATLVQPVGSPLSLECTVEGTSNPNLYWYRQAAGRGLQLLFYSVGIGQISSEVPQNLSASRPQDRQFILSSKKLLLSDSGFYLCAWMTQGGLYFGPGTRLTVT.

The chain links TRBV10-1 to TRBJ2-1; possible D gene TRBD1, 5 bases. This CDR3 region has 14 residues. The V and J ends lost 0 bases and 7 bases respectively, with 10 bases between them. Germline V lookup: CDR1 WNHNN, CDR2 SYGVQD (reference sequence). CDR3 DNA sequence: TGCGCCAGCAGTGAGTCCCTCAGGGTTAATGAGCAGTTCTTC. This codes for CASSESLRVNEQFF.

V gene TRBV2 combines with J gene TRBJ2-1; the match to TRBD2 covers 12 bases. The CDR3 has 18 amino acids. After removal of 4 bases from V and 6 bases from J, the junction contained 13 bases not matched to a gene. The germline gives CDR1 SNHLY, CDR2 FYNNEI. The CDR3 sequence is CASSARLAGATGSNEQFF. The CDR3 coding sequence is TGTGCCAGCAGTGCACGACTAGCGGGGGCCACCGGGTCCAATGAGCAGTTCTTC.

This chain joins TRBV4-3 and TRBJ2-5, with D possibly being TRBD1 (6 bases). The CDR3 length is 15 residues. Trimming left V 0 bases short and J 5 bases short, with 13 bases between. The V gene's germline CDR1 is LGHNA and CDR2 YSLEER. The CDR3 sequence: CASSQESGAYETQYF. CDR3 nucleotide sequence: TGCGCCAGCAGCCAAGAATCAGGGGCATATGAGACCCAGTACTTC.

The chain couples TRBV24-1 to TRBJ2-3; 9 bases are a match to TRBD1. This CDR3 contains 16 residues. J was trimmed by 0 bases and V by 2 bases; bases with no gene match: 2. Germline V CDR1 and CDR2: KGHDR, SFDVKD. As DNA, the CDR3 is TGTGCCACCAGTGATTCCGGGACAGGGAGCACAGATACGCAGTATTTT. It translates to CATSDSGTGSTDTQYF.